This T cell receptor (beta chain) was captured by sequencing in a study of T cells after posttransplantation cyclophosphamide. Repertoires were generated with immunoSEQ multiplex PCR, while TCRdb's copy carries only in-frame clones and drops some. The sample gives about 21,000 clones, 80% to 90% of which show up once; less than 2% is in the top ten. Note on this clone: Its antigen is not known.

Whole-study findings and limits: Blood and skin or GI T cell repertoires showed limited TRB overlap. Donor CD8+ memory clones often dominated recipient blood repertoires at later times.

Controls had myeloablative marrow grafts with methotrexate and calcineurin inhibitor, sampled at 1 year. This sequence was found in a female patient between 30 and 40 years old who received an allogeneic stem cell transplant from an unrelated donor, was CMV-positive, and had acute and chronic GVHD. Some of the T cells may derive from the graft donor. This material consisted of PBMCs, taken around 390 days after allogeneic stem cell transplant with calcineurin inhibitor and methotrexate.

The CDR3 nucleotides are TGTGCCAGCACCCCGGGGCTAGCGGGAATCGGCGAGCAGTACTTC. This encodes CASTPGLAGIGEQYF. The chain uses TRBV7-2 and TRBJ2-7; 9 bases are a match to TRBD2. This CDR3 is built from 15 residues. Germline V gene sequence: CDR1 SGHTA, CDR2 FQGNSA. Trimming removed 7 bases from V and 6 bases from J; junction bases left unmatched: 13.